Listed below are T cell receptor beta chains from one sample, sequenced in a study of radiation and T cells in renal cell carcinoma. This table comes from immunoSEQ multiplex PCR, and its TCRdb copy is limited to in-frame clones, with some not included. The table records around 17,000 clones, roughly 57% of them present only once. The sequenced sample was tumor tissue, obtained from a patient whose treatment was nephrectomy without radiotherapy. The source is a man between 40 and 49 years old with renal cell carcinoma. CDR3s include the opening cysteine and the closing phenylalanine or tryptophan. A D gene is named only where the DNA matches it firmly. A clone size is listed for some rows: how often the clone was seen (once, few, many), or a class if it is expanded.

J gene,V gene,D gene,clone size,CDR3 protein,CDR3 DNA
TRBJ2-7,TRBV30,NA,NA,CAWSVGQVYEQYF,TGTGCCTGGAGTGTAGGCCAGGTCTACGAGCAGTACTTC
TRBJ2-5,TRBV19,NA,once,CASSIRKQETQYF,TGTGCCAGTAGTATCCGGAAGCAAGAGACCCAGTACTTC
TRBJ2-7,TRBV10-3,TRBD1,once,CAISRTGEAEQYF,TGTGCCATCAGCCGGACAGGGGAGGCCGAGCAGTACTTC
TRBJ2-7,TRBV7-2,TRBD1,NA,CASSLVQDRVPEQYF,TGTGCCAGCAGCTTAGTACAGGACAGGGTCCCCGAGCAGTACTTC
TRBJ2-1,TRBV2,NA,NA,CASSEARSEQFF,TGTGCCAGCAGTGAAGCTAGGTCTGAGCAGTTCTTC
TRBJ1-3,TRBV5-1,NA,NA,CASSLEQGPSGNTIYF,TGCGCCAGCAGCTTGGAGCAGGGGCCGTCTGGAAACACCATATATTTT
TRBJ1-2,TRBV19,NA,NA,CASSPQWGYTF,TGTGCCAGTAGTCCACAGTGGGGCTACACCTTC
TRBJ1-2,TRBV25-1,NA,once,CASSDTGGRGYGYTF,TGTGCCAGCAGTGACACCGGCGGCAGGGGCTATGGCTACACCTTC
TRBJ2-2,TRBV19,TRBD1,few,CATSGTGYTGELFF,TGTGCCACCTCCGGGACAGGGTATACCGGGGAGCTGTTTTTT
TRBJ2-1,TRBV5-6,NA,few,CASSAGGLAYNEQFF,TGTGCCAGCAGCGCCGGTGGGCTTGCCTACAATGAGCAGTTCTTC
TRBJ1-1,TRBV4-3,NA,NA,CASSQLVRPNTEAFF,TGCGCCAGCAGCCAACTTGTCCGGCCGAACACTGAAGCTTTCTTT
TRBJ1-1,TRBV18,NA,NA,CASSPLNALDTEAFF,TGTGCCAGCTCACCACTCAATGCGTTGGACACTGAAGCTTTCTTT
TRBJ1-2,TRBV7-2,TRBD1,NA,CASSTSGTGTIGYTF,TGTGCCAGCAGCACCTCCGGGACAGGGACGATTGGCTACACCTTC
TRBJ1-1,TRBV6-5,NA,NA,CASSRSETGTEAFF,TGTGCCAGCAGTCGCTCGGAAACCGGGACTGAAGCTTTCTTT
TRBJ1-6,TRBV2,NA,NA,CASNSVGGRNSPLHF,TGTGCCAGCAATTCTGTAGGGGGTCGCAATTCACCCCTCCACTTT
TRBJ1-2,TRBV4-2,NA,medium-sized,CASSRTFGRSYYGYTF,TGTGCCAGCAGCCGCACGTTTGGACGATCCTACTATGGCTACACCTTC
TRBJ1-2,TRBV7-9,NA,few,CASSDTARGSDGYTF,TGTGCCAGCAGCGACACGGCCAGGGGTTCGGATGGCTACACCTTC
TRBJ1-1,TRBV19,NA,few,CASSAAGLIGEAFF,TGTGCCAGTAGTGCGGCGGGCCTCATTGGTGAAGCTTTCTTT
TRBJ1-2,TRBV11-3,NA,NA,CASSPLRGFGNYGYTF,TGTGCCAGCAGCCCCCTCCGGGGATTTGGAAACTATGGCTACACCTTC
TRBJ2-7,TRBV7-2,NA,NA,CASSSMGTTTLKQYF,TGTGCCAGCAGCTCTATGGGGACGACGACTCTGAAGCAGTACTTC
TRBJ1-3,TRBV28,NA,NA,CASRAAGVGNTIYF,TGTGCCAGCCGGGCGGCGGGTGTTGGAAACACCATATATTTT
TRBJ1-5,TRBV2,NA,NA,CASSRLNSNQPQHF,TGTGCCAGCAGTCGACTAAATAGCAATCAGCCCCAGCATTTT
TRBJ1-2,TRBV11-2,TRBD1,NA,CASSSEAGTGSGYTF,TGTGCCAGCAGCTCGGAAGCCGGGACAGGGTCGGGCTACACCTTC
TRBJ1-3,TRBV9,NA,NA,CASSVEGSSGNTIYF,TGTGCCAGCAGCGTAGAAGGGAGCTCTGGAAACACCATATATTTT
TRBJ2-2,TRBV30,NA,NA,CAWVRTENTGELFF,TGTGCCTGGGTTCGAACAGAGAACACCGGGGAGCTGTTTTTT
TRBJ2-1,TRBV7-2,TRBD2,NA,CASSLPSGGALYNEQFF,TGTGCCAGCAGCTTGCCTAGCGGGGGGGCGCTGTACAATGAGCAGTTCTTC
TRBJ1-2,TRBV27,NA,NA,CASALGGNYGYTF,TGTGCCAGCGCCCTGGGGGGGAACTATGGCTACACCTTC
TRBJ2-1,TRBV30,TRBD1,few,CAWAGTGVSYNEQFF,TGTGCCTGGGCCGGGACAGGGGTTTCCTACAATGAGCAGTTCTTC
TRBJ1-3,TRBV5-4,NA,NA,CASSLPWESPSGNTIYF,TGTGCCAGCAGCTTGCCGTGGGAGAGCCCGTCTGGAAACACCATATATTTT
TRBJ1-4,TRBV19,NA,NA,CASSSASGISNEKLFF,TGTGCCAGTAGCTCTGCCTCGGGGATCTCCAATGAAAAACTGTTTTTT
TRBJ2-3,TRBV11-3,TRBD2,NA,CASSKWTSGGSSDTQYF,TGTGCCAGCAGCAAATGGACTAGCGGGGGGAGTTCAGATACGCAGTATTTT
TRBJ1-2,TRBV28,TRBD1,NA,CASSLNGGQVIYTF,TGTGCCAGCAGTTTAAACGGGGGACAGGTAATCTACACCTTC
TRBJ1-2,TRBV29-1,NA,NA,CSVERNYGYTF,TGCAGCGTTGAAAGGAACTATGGCTACACCTTC
TRBJ1-1,TRBV28,TRBD1,NA,CASSSATTGGPEAFF,TGTGCCAGCAGTTCAGCCACCACAGGGGGCCCTGAAGCTTTCTTT
TRBJ1-2,TRBV5-8,TRBD1,NA,CASSLEDRGTYGYTF,TGTGCCAGCAGCTTGGAGGACAGGGGAACCTATGGCTACACCTTC
TRBJ2-1,TRBV11-3,NA,few,CASSSGRTYNEQFF,TGTGCCAGCAGCTCCGGACGGACCTACAATGAGCAGTTCTTC
TRBJ1-6,TRBV14,TRBD1,few,CASSLLDREVLHF,TGTGCCAGCAGCCTGTTGGACAGGGAGGTTCTCCACTTT
TRBJ2-1,TRBV10-1,NA,NA,CASSENNEQFF,TGCGCCAGCAGTGAGAACAATGAGCAGTTCTTC
TRBJ1-2,TRBV6-4,TRBD1,large,CASSPGTGFYGYTF,TGTGCCAGCAGCCCAGGGACAGGGTTCTATGGCTACACCTTC
TRBJ1-5,TRBV2,NA,few,CASSEQQISNQPQHF,TGTGCCAGCAGTGAACAACAGATAAGCAATCAGCCCCAGCATTTT
TRBJ1-1,TRBV27,TRBD1,NA,CASSRQETGGTEAFF,TGTGCCAGCAGCCGACAAGAGACAGGGGGCACTGAAGCTTTCTTT
TRBJ2-3,TRBV7-6,NA,NA,CASSPVGAGPTDTQYF,TGTGCCAGCAGCCCCGTCGGCGCAGGGCCCACAGATACGCAGTATTTT
TRBJ2-2,TRBV5-1,NA,NA,CASSLATANTGELFF,TGCGCCAGCAGCTTGGCGACAGCGAACACCGGGGAGCTGTTTTTT
TRBJ2-1,TRBV11-2,TRBD2,NA,CASSLVSGENEQFF,TGTGCCAGCAGCTTGGTCAGCGGGGAAAATGAGCAGTTCTTC
TRBJ1-2,TRBV6-1,TRBD1,NA,CASSEGQGALGYTF,TGTGCCAGCAGTGAGGGACAGGGGGCGCTTGGCTACACCTTC
TRBJ2-1,TRBV28,TRBD1,NA,CASSLQRQGSSYNEQFF,TGTGCCAGCAGTCTTCAACGACAGGGTAGCTCCTACAATGAGCAGTTCTTC
TRBJ1-4,TRBV7-9,NA,NA,CASSPPGQGEKLFF,TGTGCCAGCAGCCCCCCGGGGCAGGGTGAAAAACTGTTTTTT
TRBJ1-2,TRBV19,TRBD1,medium-sized,CASSQQGIIYGYTF,TGTGCCAGTAGCCAACAGGGGATTATTTATGGCTACACCTTC
TRBJ1-2,TRBV19,NA,NA,CATEWRGVNSGGYTF,TGTGCCACCGAGTGGAGGGGCGTTAATTCGGGTGGCTACACCTTC
TRBJ2-6,TRBV5-6,TRBD1,NA,CASSSMDLDRSGGANVLTF,TGTGCCAGCAGCTCCATGGATTTGGACAGGTCTGGTGGGGCCAACGTCCTGACTTTC
TRBJ1-2,TRBV2,NA,NA,CASSELGEYGYTF,TGTGCCAGCAGTGAATTGGGGGAATATGGCTACACCTTC